This T cell receptor (beta chain) emerged from a study of identical twins. Study results and limitations: Insertion counts were lower in abundant cord blood beta clonotypes, a trend that memory repertoires did not show. Where beta out-of-frame sequences were concerned, excess twin sharing was weaker.

This clonotype was recorded a few times. What it binds is not known. Healthy Caucasians provided all donations. The V gene end was trimmed by 3 bases and the J gene end by 4 bases; junction bases not matched to a gene: 10. The CDR3 consists of 16 residues. CDR1 and CDR2 from the germline V gene are DFQATT and SNEGSKA (reference sequence). With template switching, a universal primer site was added, and the cDNA carried unique molecular identifiers. TCRdb reprocessed the 5' RACE reads with MiXCR, giving one entry per CDR3 protein. The repertoire holds 1.5 million to 2 million distinct CDR3 sequences, around 33% seen once, with under 0.35% in the top ten.

The rearrangement links TRBV20-1 to TRBJ2-1; 9 bases are shared with TRBD2. The clonotype originates from a newborn girl in good health. Sequences were obtained from cord blood. Here the CDR3 DNA reads TGCAGTGCTAGGATTGGTAGCGGGAGTATGTACAATGAGCAGTTCTTC. It specifies CSARIGSGSMYNEQFF.